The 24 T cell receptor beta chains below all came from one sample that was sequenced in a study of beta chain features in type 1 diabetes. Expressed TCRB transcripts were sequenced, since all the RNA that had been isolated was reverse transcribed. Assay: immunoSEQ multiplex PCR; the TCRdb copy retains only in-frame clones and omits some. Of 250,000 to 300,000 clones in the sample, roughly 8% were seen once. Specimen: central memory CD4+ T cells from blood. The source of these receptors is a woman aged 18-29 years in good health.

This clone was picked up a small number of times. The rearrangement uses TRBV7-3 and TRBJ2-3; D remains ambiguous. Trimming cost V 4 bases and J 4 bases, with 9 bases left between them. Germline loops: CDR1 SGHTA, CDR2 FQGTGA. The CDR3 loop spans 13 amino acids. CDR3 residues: CASSYSDSDTQYF. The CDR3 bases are TGTGCCAGCAGCTACAGCGATTCAGATACGCAGTATTTT.

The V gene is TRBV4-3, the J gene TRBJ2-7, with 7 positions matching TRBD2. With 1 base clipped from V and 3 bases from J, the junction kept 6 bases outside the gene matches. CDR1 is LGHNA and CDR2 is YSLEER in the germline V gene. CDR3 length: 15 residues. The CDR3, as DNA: TGCGCCAGCAGCCAAGGGACTAGTCGAGACTACGAGCAGTACTTC. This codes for CASSQGTSRDYEQYF.

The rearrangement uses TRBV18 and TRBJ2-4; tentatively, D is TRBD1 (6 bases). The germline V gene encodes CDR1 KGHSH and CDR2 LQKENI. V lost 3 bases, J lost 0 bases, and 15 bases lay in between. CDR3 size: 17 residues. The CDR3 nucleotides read TGTGCCAGCTCACCCTCGACAGGCGCTCTAGCCAAAAACATTCAGTACTTC. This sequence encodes CASSPSTGALAKNIQYF.

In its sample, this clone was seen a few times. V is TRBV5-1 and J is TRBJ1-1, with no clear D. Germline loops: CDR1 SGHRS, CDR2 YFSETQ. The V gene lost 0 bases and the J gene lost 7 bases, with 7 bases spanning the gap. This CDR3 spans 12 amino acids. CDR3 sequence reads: CASSLGSDEAFF. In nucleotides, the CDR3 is TGCGCCAGCAGCTTGGGCAGCGATGAAGCTTTCTTT.

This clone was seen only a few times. In nucleotides, the CDR3 is TGTGCCAGCAGCTTGCCGACTAGCGGGGGGGCTTTTTTTGAGCAGTTCTTC. Its translation: CASSLPTSGGAFFEQFF. The chain couples TRBV7-2 to TRBJ2-1; TRBD2 matches at 14 bases. V dropped 3 bases and J dropped 9; count of bases not matched to a gene: 10. Germline assignment: CDR1 SGHTA and CDR2 FQGNSA. This CDR3 has 17 amino acids.

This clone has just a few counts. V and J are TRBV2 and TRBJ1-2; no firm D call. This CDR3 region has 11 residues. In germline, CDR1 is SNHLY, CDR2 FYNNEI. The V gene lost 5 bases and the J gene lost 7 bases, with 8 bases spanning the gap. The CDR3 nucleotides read TGTGCCAGCAGTCCGGAAGGTGGCTACACCTTC. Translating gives CASSPEGGYTF.

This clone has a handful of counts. CDR3 nucleotide sequence: TGTGCCAGTAGTATAGGTCCCGGACGGGTGAACACCGGGGAGCTGTTTTTT. Amino acid sequence: CASSIGPGRVNTGELFF. The genes are TRBV19 and TRBJ2-2; no firm D call. The CDR3 has 17 amino acids. V lost 1 base to trimming and J lost 1 base, with 13 bases between them. Per germline, CDR1 LNHDA and CDR2 SQIVND (reference sequence). Together with reference TRBV19 and TRBJ2-2, the CDR3 gives the full variable domain: DGGITQSPKYLFRKEGQNVTLSCEQNLNHDAMYWYRQDPGQGLRLIYYSQIVNDFQKGDIAEGYSVSREKKESFPLTVTSAQKNPTAFYLCASSIGPGRVNTGELFFGEGSRLTVL.

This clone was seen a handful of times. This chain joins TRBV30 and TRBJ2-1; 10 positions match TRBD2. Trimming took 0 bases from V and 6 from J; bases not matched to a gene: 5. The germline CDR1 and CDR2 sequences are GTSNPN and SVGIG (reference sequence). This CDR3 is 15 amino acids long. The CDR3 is CAWSVASGRGNEQFF. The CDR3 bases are TGTGCCTGGAGTGTGGCTAGCGGGAGAGGCAATGAGCAGTTCTTC. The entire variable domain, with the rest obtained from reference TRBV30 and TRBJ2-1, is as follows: SQTIHQWPATLVQPVGSPLSLECTVEGTSNPNLYWYRQAAGRGLQLLFYSVGIGQISSEVPQNLSASRPQDRQFILSSKKLLLSDSGFYLCAWSVASGRGNEQFFGPGTRLTVL.

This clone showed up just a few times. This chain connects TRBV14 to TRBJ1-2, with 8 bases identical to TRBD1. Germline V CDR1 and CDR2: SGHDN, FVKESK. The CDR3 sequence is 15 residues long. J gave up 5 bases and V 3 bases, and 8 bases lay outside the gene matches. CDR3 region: CASSQTQGQVYGYTF. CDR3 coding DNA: TGTGCCAGCAGCCAGACCCAGGGACAGGTTTATGGCTACACCTTC.

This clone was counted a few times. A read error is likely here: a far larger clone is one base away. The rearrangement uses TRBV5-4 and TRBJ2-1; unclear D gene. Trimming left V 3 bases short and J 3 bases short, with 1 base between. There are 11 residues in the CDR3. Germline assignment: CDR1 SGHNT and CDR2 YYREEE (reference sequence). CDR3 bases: TGTGCCAGCAGCTACTACAATGAGCAGTTCTTC. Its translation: CASSYYNEQFF.

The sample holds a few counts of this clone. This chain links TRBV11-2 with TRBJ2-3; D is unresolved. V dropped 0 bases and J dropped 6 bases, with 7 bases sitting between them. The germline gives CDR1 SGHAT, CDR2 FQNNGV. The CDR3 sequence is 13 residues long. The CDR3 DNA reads TGTGCCAGCAGCTTAGATTTGTGGGATACGCAGTATTTT. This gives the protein CASSLDLWDTQYF. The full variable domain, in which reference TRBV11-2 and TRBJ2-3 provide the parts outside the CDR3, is EAGVAQSPRYKIIEKRQSVAFWCNPISGHATLYWYQQILGQGPKLLIQFQNNGVVDDSQLPKDRFSAERLKGVDSTLKIQPAKLEDSAVYLCASSLDLWDTQYFGPGTRLTVL.

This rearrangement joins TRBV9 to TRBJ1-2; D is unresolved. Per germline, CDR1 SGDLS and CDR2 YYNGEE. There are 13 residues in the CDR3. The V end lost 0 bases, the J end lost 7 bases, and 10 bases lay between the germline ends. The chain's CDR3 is CASSVGLPGGYTF. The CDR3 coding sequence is TGTGCCAGCAGCGTAGGCCTCCCGGGTGGCTACACCTTC.

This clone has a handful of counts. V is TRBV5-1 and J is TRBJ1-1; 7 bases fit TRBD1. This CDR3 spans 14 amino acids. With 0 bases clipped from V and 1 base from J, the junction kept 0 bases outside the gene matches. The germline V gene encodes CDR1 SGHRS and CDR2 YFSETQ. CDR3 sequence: CASSLGDRNTEAFF. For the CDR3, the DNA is TGCGCCAGCAGCTTGGGGGACAGGAACACTGAAGCTTTCTTT.

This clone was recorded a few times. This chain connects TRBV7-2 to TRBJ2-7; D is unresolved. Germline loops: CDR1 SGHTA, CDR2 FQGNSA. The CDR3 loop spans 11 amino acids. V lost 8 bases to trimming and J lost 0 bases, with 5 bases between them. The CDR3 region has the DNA TGTGCCAGCCGAAACTCCTACGAGCAGTACTTC. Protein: CASRNSYEQYF.

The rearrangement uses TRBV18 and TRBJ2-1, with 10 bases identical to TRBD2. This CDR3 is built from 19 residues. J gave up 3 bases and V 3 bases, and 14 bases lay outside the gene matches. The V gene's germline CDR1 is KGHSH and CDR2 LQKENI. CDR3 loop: CASSPRILSGGADYNEQFF. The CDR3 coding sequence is TGTGCCAGCTCACCCCGAATTCTAAGCGGGGGGGCAGACTACAATGAGCAGTTCTTC.

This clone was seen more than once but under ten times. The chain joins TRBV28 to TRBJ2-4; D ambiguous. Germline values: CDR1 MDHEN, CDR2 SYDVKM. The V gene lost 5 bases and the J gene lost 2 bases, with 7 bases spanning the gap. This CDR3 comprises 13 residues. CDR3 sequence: CASSIVSKNIQYF. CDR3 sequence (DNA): TGTGCCAGCAGTATAGTATCCAAAAACATTCAGTACTTC. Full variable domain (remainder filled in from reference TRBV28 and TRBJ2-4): DVKVTQSSRYLVKRTGEKVFLECVQDMDHENMFWYRQDPGLGLRLIYFSYDVKMKEKGDIPEGYSVSREKKERFSLILESASTNQTSMYLCASSIVSKNIQYFGAGTRLSVL.

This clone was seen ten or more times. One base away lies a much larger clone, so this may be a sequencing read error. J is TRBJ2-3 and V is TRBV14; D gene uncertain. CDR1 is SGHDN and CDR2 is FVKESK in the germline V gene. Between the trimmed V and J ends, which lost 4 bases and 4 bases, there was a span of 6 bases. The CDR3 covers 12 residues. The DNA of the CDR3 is TGTGCCAGCAGCCCCAGACCAGATACGCAGTATTTT. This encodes CASSPRPDTQYF.

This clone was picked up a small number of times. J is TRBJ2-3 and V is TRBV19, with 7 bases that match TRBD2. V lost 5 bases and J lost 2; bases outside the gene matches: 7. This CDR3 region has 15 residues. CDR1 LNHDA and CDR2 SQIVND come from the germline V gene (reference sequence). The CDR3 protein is CASSLRLAPTDTQYF. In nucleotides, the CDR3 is TGTGCCAGTAGTCTCCGACTAGCCCCCACAGATACGCAGTATTTT. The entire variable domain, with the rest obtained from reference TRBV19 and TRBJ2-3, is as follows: DGGITQSPKYLFRKEGQNVTLSCEQNLNHDAMYWYRQDPGQGLRLIYYSQIVNDFQKGDIAEGYSVSREKKESFPLTVTSAQKNPTAFYLCASSLRLAPTDTQYFGPGTRLTVL.

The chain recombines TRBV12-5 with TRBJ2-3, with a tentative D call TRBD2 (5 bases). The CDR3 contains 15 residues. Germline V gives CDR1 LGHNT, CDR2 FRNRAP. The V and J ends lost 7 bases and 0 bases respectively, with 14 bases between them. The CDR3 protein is CASAPDGLSTDTQYF. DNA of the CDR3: TGTGCTAGTGCTCCCGACGGACTCAGCACAGATACGCAGTATTTT.

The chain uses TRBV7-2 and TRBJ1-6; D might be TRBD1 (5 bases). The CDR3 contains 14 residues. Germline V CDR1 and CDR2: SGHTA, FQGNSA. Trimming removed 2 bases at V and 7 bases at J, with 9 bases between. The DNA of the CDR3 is TGTGCCAGCAGCTTATCAGGGAGGAATTCACCCCTCCACTTT. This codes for CASSLSGRNSPLHF.

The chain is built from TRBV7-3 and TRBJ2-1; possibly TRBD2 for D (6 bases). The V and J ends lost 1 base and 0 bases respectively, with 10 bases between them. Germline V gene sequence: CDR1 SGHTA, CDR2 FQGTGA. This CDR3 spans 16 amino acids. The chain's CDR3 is CASSLSGESSYNEQFF. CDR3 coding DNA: TGTGCCAGCAGCTTAAGCGGGGAAAGCTCCTACAATGAGCAGTTCTTC.

CDR3 in amino acids: CASRERVETQYF. DNA of the CDR3: TGCGCCAGCAGAGAGAGGGTGGAGACCCAGTACTTC. The gene calls are TRBV5-1 and TRBJ2-5, with D maybe TRBD2 (5 bases). The CDR3 is made up of 12 amino acids. With 5 bases removed from V and 5 bases from J, the gap between germline ends came to 10 bases. The germline V gene has CDR1 SGHRS and CDR2 YFSETQ.

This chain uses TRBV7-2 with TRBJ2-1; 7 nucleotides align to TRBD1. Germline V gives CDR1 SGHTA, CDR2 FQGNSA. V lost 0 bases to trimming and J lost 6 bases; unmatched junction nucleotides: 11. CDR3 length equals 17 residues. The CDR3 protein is CASSLARDRVLFNEQFF. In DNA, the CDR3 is TGTGCCAGCAGCTTAGCGCGAGACAGGGTCCTTTTCAATGAGCAGTTCTTC.

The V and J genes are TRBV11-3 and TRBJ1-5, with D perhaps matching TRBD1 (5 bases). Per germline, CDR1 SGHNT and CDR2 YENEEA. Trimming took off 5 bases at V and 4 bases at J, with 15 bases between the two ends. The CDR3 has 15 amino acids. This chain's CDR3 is CASSPGPGGNQPQHF. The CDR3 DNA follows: TGTGCCAGCAGCCCGGGACCGGGGGGTAATCAGCCCCAGCATTTT.